This TCR beta chain was identified in a study of blood T cell repertoires in COVID-19 (dated by TCRdb to between 2020 and 2021). With regard to the full study: The collaborator samples originated in the United States, Italy and Spain and spanned the acute and convalescent phases of COVID-19. The samples were drawn from the first 160 participants of the ongoing ImmuneRACE study and from 950 to 1,500 subjects provided by 6 global collaborators. Nearly every sample came with metadata listing a de-identified subject ID, COVID-19 status, age in years and sex. The prospective study material was composed of cDNA or gDNA derived from T cells, B-cell-depleted T cells, or PBMCs. The repertoires were released in a freely available public database meant as a resource for research on the immune response to SARS-CoV-2. Where HLA class I and class II types were available, the types were taken from metadata supplied by the sample provider, not from assay-based typing. Subjects who had been exposed to COVID-19, were actively infected with it, or had recovered from it provided the deeply sampled blood TCRbeta repertoires that made up the dataset.

CDR1 is given as LGHNA and CDR2 as YNFKEQ, both from the germline V gene. Trimmed from V: 1 base; trimmed from J: 1 base; junction bases lacking a gene match: 2. Its CDR3 holds 17 amino acids, cysteine through phenylalanine. Just CDR3 DNA is preserved here, 51 bases in frame from base 1. Points the paper makes about the study in general: The quantity of clinical and demographic metadata differed by source and by participant and was supplied without curation.

TCRbeta CDR3 regions were amplified from genomic DNA using the immunoSEQ Assay, a bias-controlled multiplex PCR. Regarding the original processing steps: Within the assay, amplification of reference gene primers was used to estimate how many nucleated cells each sample contained. To quantify the absolute abundance of each unique TCRbeta CDR3 rearrangement, sequence reads were collapsed and filtered. For each sample, productive Simpson clonality was calculated as the square root of Simpson's diversity index across productive rearrangements. Here the immuneACCESS table is served through TCRdb, limited to in-frame sequences with V and J called. Missing clones are a known gap in these copies; in checked studies unresolved V genes cover under half, and the rest lacks a known reason. The DNA was the basis for D and trimming; V, J and clone size are from that table. Across this sample there are nearly 55,000 clones, with about 86% seen only once. 10% to 15% of the sample goes to the ten largest clones.

About this clone: The target of this receptor is not known. Base qualities are not at hand, and no much larger clone is one base apart.

Each collaborating institution followed its own protocols to collect whole blood in K2EDTA tubes. Collaborator samples were shipped for TCRbeta analysis as frozen whole blood, isolated PBMCs, or DNA extracted from either sample type. The chain joins TRBV4-2 to TRBJ2-2, with 11 junctional bases fitting TRBD2. The clonotype was recovered from a man between 70 and 80 years old with active COVID-19. Sequenced input: peripheral blood. The nucleotide sequence reads as follows: TGTGCCAGCAGCCAAGGGGGGACTAGCGGGAACACCGGGGAGCTGTTTTTT. This sequence encodes CASSQGGTSGNTGELFF.